This T cell receptor (beta chain) was profiled in a study of blood T cell repertoires in COVID-19. As handled by the study authors: Nucleated cell number was recorded as an estimate derived from reference gene primer amplification. Profiling relied on immunoSEQ multiplex PCR, and the TCRdb table lists in-frame clones only, not all of them. V and J calls plus clone size are reproduced from that table; the DNA served to infer D and trimming. The table includes roughly 500,000 clones, approximately 89% detected once. Germline CDR1 and CDR2: LNHNV and YYDKDF (reference sequence). The CDR3 length is 19 residues. V gave up 6 bases and J gave up 7 bases; unmatched junction bases: 20. Patients from Seattle were sampled longitudinally, starting during active infection.

The sample was peripheral blood. This receptor was identified in a man aged 18 to 30 with COVID-19, enrolled during active disease. J is TRBJ2-1 and V is TRBV15, with TRBD2 matching 11 bases. The CDR3 DNA reads as TGTGCCACCAGATCCGCCGGGACTAGCGGAGGGAGGGCTAGAAATGAGCAGTTCTTC. It encodes CATRSAGTSGGRARNEQFF. The complete variable domain, with remaining parts taken from reference TRBV15 and TRBJ2-1, reads DAMVIQNPRYQVTQFGKPVTLSCSQTLNHNVMYWYQQKSSQAPKLLFHYYDKDFNNEADTPDNFQSRRPNTSFCFLDIRSPGLGDTAMYLCATRSAGTSGGRARNEQFFGPGTRLTVL.